These 20 T cell receptor beta chains came from one sample sequenced in a study of OX40 agonist ivuxolimab in advanced cancers. Only in-frame clones appear in the TCRdb table, and some are missing; sequencing was by immunoSEQ multiplex PCR. Found here are 77,000 or so clones, 85% of them singletons; the top ten hold around 2.1%. This sample comprised CD4+ or CD8+ T cells sorted from blood, obtained in a trial of the OX40 agonist ivuxolimab. These receptors were collected from an adult with an advanced solid tumor such as melanoma, head and neck, liver or kidney cancer.

The genes are TRBV5-5 and TRBJ1-4; D gene uncertain. The germline V gene encodes CDR1 SGHKS and CDR2 YYEKEE (reference sequence). This CDR3 spans 12 amino acids. The germline V and J ends were trimmed by 3 bases and 7 bases, with 7 bases remaining between them. CDR3 region: CASSSSGEKLFF. DNA for the CDR3: TGTGCCAGCAGCTCCTCGGGTGAAAAACTGTTTTTT.

The chain joins TRBV5-1 to TRBJ2-7, with 12 bases identical to TRBD2. This CDR3 is built from 14 residues. Germline V gives CDR1 SGHRS, CDR2 YFSETQ. V lost 0 bases to trimming and J lost 5 bases; unmatched junction nucleotides: 0. The CDR3 loop reads CASSLGTSGDEQYF. CDR3 DNA sequence: TGCGCCAGCAGCTTGGGGACTAGCGGGGACGAGCAGTACTTC.

The chain links TRBV6-6 to TRBJ2-1, with D unclear. The germline V and J ends were trimmed by 6 bases and 5 bases, with 17 bases remaining between them. CDR1 MNHNY and CDR2 SVGAGI come from the germline V gene (reference sequence). This CDR3 has 15 residues. In DNA form, the CDR3 reads TGTGCCAGCAGAGTTCCCGGGCGCCGAAACAATGAGCAGTTCTTC. It translates to CASRVPGRRNNEQFF.

The rearrangement joins TRBV2 to TRBJ1-1; no clear D. Trimming removed 10 bases from V and 1 base from J, with 16 bases in between. From germline, CDR1 is SNHLY and CDR2 FYNNEI. The CDR3 totals 14 residues. The chain's CDR3 is CATPRFSENTEAFF. CDR3 DNA: TGTGCCACTCCCCGGTTCAGCGAGAACACTGAAGCTTTCTTT.

The chain couples TRBV4-1 to TRBJ1-2; unclear D gene. Looked up from germline, CDR1 is MGHRA and CDR2 is YSYEKL. This CDR3 spans 18 amino acids. V was clipped by 0 bases and J by 3 bases, with 20 bases between them. CDR3 bases: TGCGCCAGCAGCCAAGATCCAGGCTCGAATGCGAATTACTATGGCTACACCTTC. It encodes CASSQDPGSNANYYGYTF.

The chain links TRBV14 to TRBJ2-3, with a possible D match to TRBD2 (5 bases). The CDR3 covers 15 residues. Trimming took off 4 bases at V and 2 bases at J, with 13 bases between the two ends. Germline V gives CDR1 SGHDN, CDR2 FVKESK. CDR3 bases: TGTGCCAGCAGCCTAACCGGGAAAAACACAGATACGCAGTATTTT. The encoded protein is CASSLTGKNTDTQYF.

Here the CDR3 DNA reads TGTGCCAGCAGCCTGGGACTAGCGGGGGGTAGATCCACAGATACGCAGTATTTT. This translates into CASSLGLAGGRSTDTQYF. The V gene is TRBV11-3, the J gene TRBJ2-3; the match to TRBD2 covers 15 bases. After removal of 5 bases from V and 2 bases from J, the junction contained 8 bases not matched to a gene. The germline gives CDR1 SGHNT, CDR2 YENEEA. The CDR3 length is 18 residues.

This clone has just a few counts. V and J are TRBV9 and TRBJ1-4; unclear D gene. The CDR3 spans 13 residues. V was shortened by 3 bases and J by 7 bases, with 10 bases between the two germline ends. Germline V gene data show CDR1 as SGDLS and CDR2 as YYNGEE. DNA of the CDR3: TGTGCCAGCAGCGCCGCGAGGTCTGAAAAACTGTTTTTT. Amino acids: CASSAARSEKLFF.

The chain has TRBV7-2 and TRBJ1-5, with 9 bases lining up with TRBD1. CDR1 and CDR2 (germline): SGHTA, FQGNSA. There are 15 residues in the CDR3. After removal of 0 bases from V and 5 bases from J, the junction contained 2 bases not matched to a gene. The CDR3 loop is CASSLAGTGYQPQHF. Written as DNA, the CDR3 is TGTGCCAGCAGCTTAGCCGGGACAGGGTATCAGCCCCAGCATTTT.

This clone was seen only a few times. The chain couples TRBV10-3 to TRBJ2-3; D gene unclear. Per the germline V gene, CDR1 is ENHRY and CDR2 is SYGVKD. V gave up 2 bases and J gave up 0 bases, with 9 bases separating them. The CDR3 extends over 15 amino acids. CDR3 nucleotide sequence: TGTGCCATCAGTGAGAGGGTACAGAGCACAGATACGCAGTATTTT. Its protein is CAISERVQSTDTQYF.

This chain joins TRBV4-1 and TRBJ1-2; TRBD1 is a possible D gene (6 bases). Trimming pared 2 bases from V and 4 bases from J, leaving 14 bases between. Looked up from germline, CDR1 is MGHRA and CDR2 is YSYEKL. This CDR3 has 15 amino acids. The CDR3 here is CASSQPPTGSYGYTF. The CDR3, as DNA: TGCGCCAGCAGCCAACCTCCGACAGGCAGCTATGGCTACACCTTC.

This rearrangement joins TRBV5-1 to TRBJ2-1; 9 bases are a match to TRBD2. In germline, CDR1 is SGHRS, CDR2 YFSETQ. The CDR3 contains 14 residues. With 0 bases clipped from V and 9 bases from J, the junction kept 4 bases outside the gene matches. The CDR3 bases are TGCGCCAGCAGCTTGGCCGGCGGGAGGGGTGAGCAGTTCTTC. This sequence encodes CASSLAGGRGEQFF.

This sequence joins TRBV7-2 and TRBJ2-7, with unresolved D. The V end lost 5 bases, the J end lost 4 bases, and 12 bases lay between the germline ends. The CDR3 has 13 residues. Germline V gene sequence: CDR1 SGHTA, CDR2 FQGNSA. CDR3 sequence: CASSPLTRYEQYF. The CDR3 DNA is TGTGCCAGCAGCCCCCTGACCCGTTACGAGCAGTACTTC.

The chain carries TRBV5-8 and TRBJ1-2; unclear D gene. Between the trimmed V and J ends, which lost 0 bases and 8 bases, there was a span of 14 bases. Germline lookup yields CDR1 SGHTS and CDR2 YDEGEE. CDR3 length: 14 amino acids. CDR3 bases: TGTGCCAGCAGCTTGGCCGGGTCACTTGGCGGCTACACCTTC. Amino acids: CASSLAGSLGGYTF.

V usage is TRBV5-1 and J usage is TRBJ2-1; D might be TRBD1 (6 bases). V lost 5 bases to trimming and J lost 6 bases, with 18 bases between them. The CDR3 covers 15 residues. Germline-derived CDR1 and CDR2 are SGHRS and YFSETQ. CDR3 amino acids: CASRSGTSFGNEQFF. CDR3 DNA: TGCGCCAGCAGATCCGGGACATCCTTCGGCAATGAGCAGTTCTTC.

The V call is TRBV2, the J call TRBJ1-2, with D perhaps matching TRBD1 (6 bases). The CDR3 is made up of 15 amino acids. Deletions cut 8 bases from V and 6 bases from J, with 22 bases between. The germline gives CDR1 SNHLY, CDR2 FYNNEI. CDR3 loop: CASGGDSKGWNGYTF. In DNA, the CDR3 is TGTGCCAGCGGGGGCGACAGTAAGGGGTGGAATGGCTACACCTTC.

This clone was detected only once. The rearrangement joins TRBV5-1 to TRBJ1-4, with D uncertain. V was trimmed by 0 bases and J by 10 bases, leaving 13 bases between them. Germline assignment: CDR1 SGHRS and CDR2 YFSETQ. The CDR3 spans 14 residues. The CDR3 DNA reads as TGCGCCAGCAGCTTGGATGTGGACCCCAGAAAACTGTTTTTT. Translating gives CASSLDVDPRKLFF. The full variable domain, completed using reference TRBV5-1 and TRBJ1-4, is KAGVTQTPRYLIKTRGQQVTLSCSPISGHRSVSWYQQTPGQGLQFLFEYFSETQRNKGNFPGRFSGRQFSNSRSEMNVSTLELGDSALYLCASSLDVDPRKLFFGSGTQLSVL.

As concerns this clone: In the same sample, other DNA sequences code for this CDR3. CDR3: CASSPRQLQETQYF. DNA of the CDR3: TGCGCCAGCAGCCCTCGACAGCTACAAGAGACCCAGTACTTC. The chain has TRBV4-1 and TRBJ2-5, with TRBD1 as a possible D gene (5 bases). From germline, CDR1 is MGHRA and CDR2 YSYEKL. The CDR3 consists of 14 residues. The V end lost 4 bases, the J end lost 2 bases, and 11 bases lay between the germline ends.

This clone was observed a single time. The chain employs TRBV7-3 and TRBJ2-6, with D unclear. CDR1 and CDR2 from the germline V gene are SGHTA and FQGTGA. V gave up 5 bases and J gave up 0 bases, with 5 bases separating them. This CDR3 region has 14 residues. DNA for the CDR3: TGTGCCAGCAGCCTCGGCTCTGGGGCCAACGTCCTGACTTTC. Its translation is CASSLGSGANVLTF.

The gene calls are TRBV7-8 and TRBJ2-1; 12 bases map to TRBD1. CDR1 and CDR2 from the germline V gene are SGHVS and FQNEAQ. The V gene end was trimmed by 7 bases and the J gene end by 7 bases; junction bases not matched to a gene: 17. This CDR3 is built from 18 residues. CDR3 nucleotide sequence: TGTGCCAGCAACCTCAAGATTCTCCGGGACAGGGGGCAGAATGAGCAGTTCTTC. Its protein product is CASNLKILRDRGQNEQFF.